This T cell receptor beta chain was identified in a study of early T cells in non-severe SARS-CoV-2 infection. Background on the study: Investigators sequenced bulk RNA drawn from unsorted whole blood, and chains remained unpaired.

The V and J ends lost 2 bases and 6 bases, in that order; junction bases with no gene match: 11. The CDR3 is 17 residues long. Germline lookup yields CDR1 MNHEY and CDR2 SVGEGT. Individual cDNA molecules received unique molecular identifiers. Each CDR3 protein gets one entry after TCRdb re-called the 5' RACE reads with MiXCR. The data hold 40,000 to 60,000 distinct CDR3 sequences, with 6.5% observed a single time. A few counts support this clonotype. The rearrangement links TRBV6-2 or TRBV6-3 to TRBJ2-1; 9 nucleotides match TRBD2. Sequences were derived from whole blood, sampled at baseline. This receptor was taken from an adult who was a healthcare worker with PCR-confirmed SARS-CoV-2 infection or an uninfected control (not recorded which). This CDR3 is CASSYGPSGVPRNEQFF. The CDR3 DNA reads TGTGCCAGCAGTTACGGCCCTAGCGGGGTCCCGCGCAATGAGCAGTTCTTC.